The TCR beta chain under discussion was sequenced for a study of blood T cell repertoires in COVID-19. Study as a whole: Sites in the United States, Italy and Spain provided acute and convalescent COVID-19 samples.

Original analysis: Amplifying reference gene primers gave estimates of nucleated cell counts. TCRdb keeps only in-frame clones here, not all; method: immunoSEQ multiplex PCR. V and J calls and clone size come straight from that table; D and trimming were deduced from the DNA. The sample has about 11,000 clones; about 90% are singletons. The V and J ends lost 5 bases and 8 bases, in that order; junction bases with no gene match: 5. Germline values: CDR1 MDHEN, CDR2 SYDVKM. The CDR3 loop spans 12 amino acids. This chain connects TRBV28 to TRBJ1-2, with 7 bases matching TRBD1. This sequence was found in a human donor in a cohort sampled during active COVID-19. Sequencing was done on a sample of peripheral blood. The CDR3 DNA follows: TGTGCCAGCAGTCGGGGACAGTACGGCTACACCTTC. Its translation: CASSRGQYGYTF.